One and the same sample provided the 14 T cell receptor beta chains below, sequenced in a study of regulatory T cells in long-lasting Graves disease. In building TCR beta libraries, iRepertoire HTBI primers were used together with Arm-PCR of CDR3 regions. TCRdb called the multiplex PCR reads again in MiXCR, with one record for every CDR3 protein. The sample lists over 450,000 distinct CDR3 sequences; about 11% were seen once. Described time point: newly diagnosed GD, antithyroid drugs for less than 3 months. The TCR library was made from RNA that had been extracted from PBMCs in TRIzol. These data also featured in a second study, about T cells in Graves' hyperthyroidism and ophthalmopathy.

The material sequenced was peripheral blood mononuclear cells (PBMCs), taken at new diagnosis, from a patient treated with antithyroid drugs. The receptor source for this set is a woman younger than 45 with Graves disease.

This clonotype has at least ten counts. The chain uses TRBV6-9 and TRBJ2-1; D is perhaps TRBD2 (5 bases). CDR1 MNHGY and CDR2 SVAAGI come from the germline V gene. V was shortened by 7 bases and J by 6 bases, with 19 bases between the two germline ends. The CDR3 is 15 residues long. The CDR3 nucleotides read TGTGCCAGCAACCCCGAGGAAGAGAGGGTCAATGAGCAGTTCTTC. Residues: CASNPEEERVNEQFF.

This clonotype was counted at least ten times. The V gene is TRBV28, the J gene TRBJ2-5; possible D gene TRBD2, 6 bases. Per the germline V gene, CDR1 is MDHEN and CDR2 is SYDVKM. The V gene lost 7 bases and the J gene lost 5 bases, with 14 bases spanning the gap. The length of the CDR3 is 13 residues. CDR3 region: CASTGGGRETQYF. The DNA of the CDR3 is TGTGCCAGCACCGGGGGAGGACGGGAGACCCAGTACTTC.

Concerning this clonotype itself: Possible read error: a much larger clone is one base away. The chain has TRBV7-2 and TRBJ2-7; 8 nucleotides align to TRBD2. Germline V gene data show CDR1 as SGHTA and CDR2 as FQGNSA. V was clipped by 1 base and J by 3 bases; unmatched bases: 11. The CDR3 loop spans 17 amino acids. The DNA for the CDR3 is TGTGCCAGCAGCTTAGGAGGGGCTAGCGGGTTGGGCTACGAGCAGTACTTC. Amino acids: CASSLGGASGLGYEQYF.

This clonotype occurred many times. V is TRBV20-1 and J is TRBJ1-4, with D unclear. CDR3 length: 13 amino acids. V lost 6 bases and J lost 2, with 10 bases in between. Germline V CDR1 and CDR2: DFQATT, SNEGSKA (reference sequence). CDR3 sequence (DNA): TGCAGTGCCGTCAGGACCACTAATGAAAAACTGTTTTTT. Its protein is CSAVRTTNEKLFF.

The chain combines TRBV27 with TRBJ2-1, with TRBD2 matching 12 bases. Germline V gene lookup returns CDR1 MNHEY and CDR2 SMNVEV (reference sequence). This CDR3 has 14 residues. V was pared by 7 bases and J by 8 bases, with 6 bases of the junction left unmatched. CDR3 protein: CASKSSGRAHEQFF. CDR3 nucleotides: TGTGCCAGCAAATCTAGCGGGAGGGCCCATGAGCAGTTCTTC.

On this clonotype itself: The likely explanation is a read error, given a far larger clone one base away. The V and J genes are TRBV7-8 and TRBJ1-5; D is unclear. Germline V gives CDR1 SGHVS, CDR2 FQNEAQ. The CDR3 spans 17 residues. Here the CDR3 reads CASSPDMWSGSTQPQHF. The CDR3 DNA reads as TGTGCCAGCAGTCCTGATATGTGGAGCGGAAGCACTCAGCCCCAGCATTTT.

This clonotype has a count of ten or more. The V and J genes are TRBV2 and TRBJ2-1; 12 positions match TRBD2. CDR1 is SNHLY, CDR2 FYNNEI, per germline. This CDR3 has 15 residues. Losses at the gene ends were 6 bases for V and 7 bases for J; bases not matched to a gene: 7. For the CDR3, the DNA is TGTGCCAGCAGGGAGCAGACTAGCGGGAGAAATGAGCAGTTCTTC. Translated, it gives CASREQTSGRNEQFF.

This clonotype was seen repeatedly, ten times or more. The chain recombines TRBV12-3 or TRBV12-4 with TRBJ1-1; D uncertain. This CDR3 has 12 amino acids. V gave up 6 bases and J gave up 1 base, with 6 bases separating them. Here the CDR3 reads CASREGNTEAFF. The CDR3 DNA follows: TGTGCCAGCAGGGAAGGGAACACTGAAGCTTTCTTT.

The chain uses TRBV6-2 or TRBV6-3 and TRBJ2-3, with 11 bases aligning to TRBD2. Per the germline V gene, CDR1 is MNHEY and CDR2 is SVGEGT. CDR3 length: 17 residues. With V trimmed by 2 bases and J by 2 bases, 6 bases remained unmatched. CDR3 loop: CASSYGSSGRATDTQYF. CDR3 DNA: TGTGCCAGCAGTTACGGAAGTAGCGGGAGGGCCACAGATACGCAGTATTTT.

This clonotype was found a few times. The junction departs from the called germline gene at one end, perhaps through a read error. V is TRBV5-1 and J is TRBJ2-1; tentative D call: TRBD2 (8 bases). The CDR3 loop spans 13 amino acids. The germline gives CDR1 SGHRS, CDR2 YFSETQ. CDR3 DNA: TGCGCCAGCATCAAATCGGGAGGGGACAGACCCAACTTC. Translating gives CASIKSGGDRPNF.

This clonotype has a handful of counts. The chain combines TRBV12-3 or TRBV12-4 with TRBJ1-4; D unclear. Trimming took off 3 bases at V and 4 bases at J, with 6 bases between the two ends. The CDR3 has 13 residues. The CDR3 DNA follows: TGTGCCAGCAGTTTTTGGGATAATGAAAAACTGTTTTTT. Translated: CASSFWDNEKLFF.

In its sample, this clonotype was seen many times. CDR3 protein: CASRNDRPPRRRTNYGYTF. The CDR3 nucleotides read TGTGCCAGCAGAAACGACAGGCCTCCGCGACGAAGAACTAACTATGGCTACACCTTC. This chain joins TRBV12-3 or TRBV12-4 and TRBJ1-2; D perhaps matches TRBD1 (6 bases). Trimming removed 6 bases at V and 0 bases at J, with 26 bases between. This CDR3 is 19 amino acids long.

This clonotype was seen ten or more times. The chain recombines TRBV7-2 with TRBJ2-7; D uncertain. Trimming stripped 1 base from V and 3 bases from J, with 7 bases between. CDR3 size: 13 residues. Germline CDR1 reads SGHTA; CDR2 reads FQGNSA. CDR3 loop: CASSLGWSYEQYF. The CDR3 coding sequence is TGTGCCAGCAGCTTAGGCTGGAGCTACGAGCAGTACTTC.

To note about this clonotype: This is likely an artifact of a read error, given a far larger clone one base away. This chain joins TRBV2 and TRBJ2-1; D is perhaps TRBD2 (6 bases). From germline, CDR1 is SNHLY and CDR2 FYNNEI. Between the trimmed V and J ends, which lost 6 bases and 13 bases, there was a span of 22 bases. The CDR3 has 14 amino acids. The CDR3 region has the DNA TGTGCCAGCAGCTCTCTAGCGCAACAAGAGACCCAGTTCTTC. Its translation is CASSSLAQQETQFF.